These T cell receptor beta chains were read from a single sample in a study of blood T cell repertoires in COVID-19. The data were produced by immunoSEQ multiplex PCR, yet TCRdb's version contains in-frame clones alone and is incomplete. The data show roughly 180,000 clones, roughly three quarters seen once. Source material: peripheral blood. Every receptor here comes from a woman in her forties or fifties with active or convalescent COVID-19. CDR3s include the opening cysteine and the closing phenylalanine or tryptophan. The D gene is left open where the match is weak. A row's size may be missing; if present it is once, few, many or a size class.

j_gene | abundance | v_gene | d_gene | CDR3aa | CDR3nt
TRBJ1-1 | . | TRBV20-1 | . | CSASPGNTEAFF | TGCAGTGCTAGTCCGGGGAACACTGAAGCTTTCTTT
TRBJ1-1 | . | TRBV7-9 | . | CASSARADTEAFF | TGTGCCAGCAGCGCCAGGGCGGACACTGAAGCTTTCTTT
TRBJ1-1 | few | TRBV25-1 | . | CASSEAGALSAEAFF | TGTGCCAGCAGTGAGGCGGGGGCCCTTTCCGCTGAAGCTTTCTTT
TRBJ1-4 | . | TRBV4-2 | TRBD1 | CASSQVGQGYPNEKLFF | TGTGCCAGCAGCCAAGTGGGACAGGGATATCCTAATGAAAAACTGTTTTTT
TRBJ1-1 | once | TRBV28 | TRBD1 | CASSLSGRQGWSFF | TGTGCCAGCAGTTTAAGCGGCCGACAGGGATGGTCTTTCTTT
TRBJ1-1 | . | TRBV6-2/TRBV6-3 | . | CASTPRRANTEAFF | TGTGCCAGCACCCCCCGCAGGGCGAACACTGAAGCTTTCTTT
TRBJ2-3 | . | TRBV11-2 | . | CASSHTDTQYF | TGTGCCAGCAGCCACACAGATACGCAGTATTTT
TRBJ1-1 | . | TRBV29-1 | . | CSVSGGDTEAFF | TGCAGCGTTTCGGGAGGGGACACTGAAGCTTTCTTT
TRBJ1-1 | . | TRBV9 | TRBD1 | CASSGRDRGNTEAFF | TGTGCCAGCAGCGGGCGGGACAGGGGAAACACTGAAGCTTTCTTT
TRBJ2-5 | . | TRBV6-2/TRBV6-3 | . | CASSYSPGQETQYF | TGTGCCAGCAGTTACTCCCCAGGCCAAGAGACCCAGTACTTC
TRBJ2-2 | . | TRBV7-3 | TRBD1 | CASSQTGTGGGELFF | TGTGCCAGCAGCCAGACCGGGACAGGAGGCGGGGAGCTGTTTTTT